These 31 T cell receptor beta chains share one sample of origin, sequenced in a study of blood T cell repertoires in COVID-19. Sequencing was performed with immunoSEQ multiplex PCR; in TCRdb, only in-frame clones are kept and a portion is missing. The sample contains a few hundred thousand clones, 80% to 85% of which appear only once. Sequencing was done on a sample of peripheral blood. These receptors came from a person aged 70 to 80 with COVID-19, enrolled during active disease.

The chain combines TRBV7-2 with TRBJ1-1, with TRBD1 matching 9 bases. The V and J ends lost 3 bases and 4 bases, in that order; junction bases with no gene match: 3. Germline V gene lookup returns CDR1 SGHTA and CDR2 FQGNSA. The CDR3 extends over 14 amino acids. In nucleotides, the CDR3 is TGTGCCAGCAGCTTGGGGGACAGGGTCACTGAAGCTTTCTTT. Protein: CASSLGDRVTEAFF.

The chain carries TRBV30 and TRBJ1-2; D is uncertain. CDR1 GTSNPN and CDR2 SVGIG come from the germline V gene (reference sequence). Trimming took off 0 bases at V and 4 bases at J, with 18 bases between the two ends. The CDR3 length is 16 residues. For the CDR3, the DNA is TGTGCCTGGAGTGTACGGGAGGTTGGACGTCGCTATGGCTACACCTTC. This gives the protein CAWSVREVGRRYGYTF.

The chain has TRBV19 and TRBJ2-1, with D maybe TRBD2 (7 bases). In germline, CDR1 is LNHDA, CDR2 SQIVND (reference sequence). Trimming left V 6 bases short and J 3 bases short, with 15 bases between. The CDR3 runs to 15 residues. Here the CDR3 reads CASSLEGGVYNEQFF. The CDR3 DNA sequence: TGTGCCAGTAGCCTAGAAGGGGGGGTCTACAATGAGCAGTTCTTC.

The rearrangement uses TRBV11-2 and TRBJ2-7, with D maybe TRBD1 (6 bases). CDR1 SGHAT and CDR2 FQNNGV come from the germline V gene. Between the trimmed V and J ends, which lost 5 bases and 0 bases, there was a span of 26 bases. This CDR3 contains 19 residues. CDR3: CASSANWGHSDSSSYEQYF. CDR3 bases: TGTGCCAGCAGCGCAAACTGGGGACACTCGGACAGTTCCTCCTACGAGCAGTACTTC.

This clone was picked up a small number of times. The V gene is TRBV7-8, the J gene TRBJ2-1; D gene ambiguous. V gave up 1 base and J gave up 7 bases, with 8 bases separating them. Per the germline V gene, CDR1 is SGHVS and CDR2 is FQNEAQ. The CDR3 length is 13 residues. CDR3 residues: CASSLDGGNEQFF. The CDR3, as DNA: TGTGCCAGCAGCTTAGACGGCGGAAATGAGCAGTTCTTC. The entire variable domain, with the rest obtained from reference TRBV7-8 and TRBJ2-1, is as follows: GAGVSQSPRYKVAKRGQDVALRCDPISGHVSLFWYQQALGQGPEFLTYFQNEAQLDKSGLPSDRFFAERPEGSVSTLKIQRTQQEDSAVYLCASSLDGGNEQFFGPGTRLTVL.

This clone was seen a few times. The chain couples TRBV5-5 to TRBJ1-5; TRBD1 might be the D (6 bases). Germline lookup yields CDR1 SGHKS and CDR2 YYEKEE (reference sequence). The CDR3 is 15 residues long. Trimming stripped 0 bases from V and 5 bases from J, with 12 bases between. CDR3 region: CASSLVAGVHQPQHF. CDR3 bases: TGTGCCAGCAGCTTGGTGGCAGGGGTTCATCAGCCCCAGCATTTT.

The genes are TRBV28 and TRBJ2-5, with TRBD2 matching over 14 bases. With V trimmed by 5 bases and J by 4 bases, 15 bases remained unmatched. CDR1 MDHEN and CDR2 SYDVKM come from the germline V gene. The CDR3 is 19 amino acids. CDR3 nucleotide sequence: TGTGCCAGCAGTCCGACCCCCGGGACTAGCGGGGGACTCAGAGAGACCCAGTACTTC. Amino acid sequence: CASSPTPGTSGGLRETQYF.

The chain uses TRBV28 and TRBJ1-2, with 9 bases identical to TRBD1. Germline V gene data show CDR1 as MDHEN and CDR2 as SYDVKM. The CDR3 has 14 residues. Trimming at V came to 6 bases and at J to 8 bases, leaving 10 bases not matched to a gene. CDR3 loop: CASRRTGGARGYTF. Here the CDR3 DNA reads TGTGCCAGCAGACGTACAGGGGGCGCGAGGGGCTACACCTTC.

This sequence joins TRBV28 and TRBJ2-2, with 8 bases identical to TRBD2. Germline CDR1 is MDHEN and CDR2 is SYDVKM. J was trimmed by 6 bases and V by 3 bases; bases with no gene match: 6. The CDR3 consists of 15 residues. This CDR3 is CASSFRLASPGELFF. The CDR3 DNA follows: TGTGCCAGCAGTTTCAGACTAGCGTCTCCCGGGGAGCTGTTTTTT.

This sequence joins TRBV19 and TRBJ2-5, with D hard to call. Per germline, CDR1 LNHDA and CDR2 SQIVND (reference sequence). There are 13 residues in the CDR3. Trimming pared 3 bases from V and 6 bases from J, leaving 11 bases between. In nucleotides, the CDR3 is TGTGCCAGTAGTATCTTCCAGTCTCAGACCCAGTACTTC. Translating gives CASSIFQSQTQYF. The full variable domain, its missing parts supplied by reference TRBV19 and TRBJ2-5, is DGGITQSPKYLFRKEGQNVTLSCEQNLNHDAMYWYRQDPGQGLRLIYYSQIVNDFQKGDIAEGYSVSREKKESFPLTVTSAQKNPTAFYLCASSIFQSQTQYFGPGTRLLVL.

The V call is TRBV29-1, the J call TRBJ2-3, with D tentatively TRBD1 (5 bases). The CDR3 totals 14 residues. Trimming took 7 bases from V and 0 from J, leaving 14 bases between them. Germline V gene sequence: CDR1 SQVTM, CDR2 ANQGSEA. In DNA, the CDR3 is TGCAGCGCCACAGGTGCCGGGAGCACAGATACGCAGTATTTT. Protein product: CSATGAGSTDTQYF.

The rearrangement uses TRBV7-6 and TRBJ1-2; D may be TRBD1 (6 bases). Germline CDR1 SGHVS, CDR2 FNYEAQ. This CDR3 has 19 residues. Trimming cost V 5 bases and J 3 bases, with 28 bases left between them. The CDR3 DNA reads TGTGCCAGCAGCCCTACCACCGACAGGCCGAATAGGTTGGACTATGGCTACACCTTC. Translated, it gives CASSPTTDRPNRLDYGYTF.

The gene calls are TRBV4-3 and TRBJ2-7, with TRBD1 matching 10 bases. The CDR3 sequence is 17 residues long. The germline CDR1 and CDR2 sequences are LGHNA and YSLEER. The V gene end was trimmed by 3 bases and the J gene end by 4 bases; junction bases not matched to a gene: 12. CDR3 coding DNA: TGCGCCAGCAGCCAGTATTCCTCCGGGACAGGGGATTACGAGCAGTACTTC. Protein sequence: CASSQYSSGTGDYEQYF.

The chain carries TRBV7-9 and TRBJ1-1; 8 bases are shared with TRBD1. The CDR3 consists of 14 residues. CDR1 and CDR2 from the germline V gene are SEHNR and FQNEAQ (reference sequence). With 1 base clipped from V and 3 bases from J, the junction kept 1 base outside the gene matches. The CDR3 sequence is CASSLVRGHTEAFF. Written as DNA, the CDR3 is TGTGCCAGCAGCTTAGTCAGGGGGCACACTGAAGCTTTCTTT. The full variable domain, with the rest looked up from reference TRBV7-9 and TRBJ1-1, is DTGVSQNPRHKITKRGQNVTFRCDPISEHNRLYWYRQTLGQGPEFLTYFQNEAQLEKSRLLSDRFSAERPKGSFSTLEIQRTEQGDSAMYLCASSLVRGHTEAFFGQGTRLTVV.

This chain connects TRBV4-1 to TRBJ1-2; D uncertain. With 0 bases removed from V and 0 bases from J, the gap between germline ends came to 17 bases. The length of the CDR3 is 18 residues. The germline V gene encodes CDR1 MGHRA and CDR2 YSYEKL. The DNA of the CDR3 is TGCGCCAGCAGCCAAGATCGAACTTGGGCAGATACTAACTATGGCTACACCTTC. Its protein product is CASSQDRTWADTNYGYTF.

The genes are TRBV19 and TRBJ1-1, with TRBD1 as a possible D gene (6 bases). The CDR3 extends over 12 amino acids. Germline assignment: CDR1 LNHDA and CDR2 SQIVND (reference sequence). V was trimmed by 6 bases and J by 3 bases, leaving 8 bases between them. The CDR3 loop is CASRAGDTEAFF. CDR3 nucleotide sequence: TGTGCCAGTAGAGCAGGGGACACTGAAGCTTTCTTT.

The rearrangement joins TRBV7-2 to TRBJ2-3; TRBD2 is a possible D gene (5 bases). The V gene lost 5 bases and the J gene lost 0 bases, with 12 bases spanning the gap. Germline V gene lookup returns CDR1 SGHTA and CDR2 FQGNSA. There are 15 residues in the CDR3. CDR3 in DNA: TGTGCCAGCAGCCCCTCTAGCACTAGCACAGATACGCAGTATTTT. It codes for CASSPSSTSTDTQYF.

The chain links TRBV7-2 to TRBJ1-5, with D uncertain. Between the trimmed V and J ends, which lost 5 bases and 4 bases, there was a span of 12 bases. CDR1 and CDR2 (germline): SGHTA, FQGNSA. This CDR3 is 14 amino acids long. The CDR3 nucleotides are TGTGCCAGCAGCCCCCGTTTCGAGAATCAGCCCCAGCATTTT. This translates into CASSPRFENQPQHF.

The chain is built from TRBV6-6 and TRBJ2-3; D not certain. Trimming took 4 bases from V and 5 from J, leaving 4 bases between them. The CDR3 is made up of 11 amino acids. The V gene's germline CDR1 is MNHNY and CDR2 SVGAGI (reference sequence). The CDR3 loop reads CASSSGDTQYF. In DNA, the CDR3 is TGTGCCAGCAGTTCAGGAGATACGCAGTATTTT.

V usage is TRBV10-2 and J usage is TRBJ1-6, with D hard to call. The V end was cut by 2 bases, the J end by 0 bases, with 8 bases between. Germline V gene data show CDR1 as WSHSY and CDR2 as SAAADI. The CDR3 has 16 residues. CDR3 DNA sequence: TGCGCCAGCAGTGAGACCGCGCCCTCCTATAATTCACCCCTCCACTTT. Its protein product is CASSETAPSYNSPLHF.

The gene calls are TRBV20-1 and TRBJ2-4; D remains unclear. Trimming cost V 3 bases and J 4 bases, with 10 bases left between them. Germline V gene sequence: CDR1 DFQATT, CDR2 SNEGSKA (reference sequence). CDR3 length equals 13 residues. CDR3 nucleotides: TGCAGTGCTAGTTTAACCGGGAAAAACATTCAGTACTTC. This encodes CSASLTGKNIQYF.

The chain couples TRBV18 to TRBJ2-7, with 9 bases matching TRBD2. Germline CDR1 and CDR2: KGHSH and LQKENI. V was pared by 4 bases and J by 5 bases, with 12 bases of the junction left unmatched. The CDR3 loop spans 16 amino acids. The CDR3 is CASSLKPGGRADEQYF. The CDR3 region has the DNA TGTGCCAGCTCACTAAAACCGGGCGGGAGGGCCGACGAGCAGTACTTC.

The chain couples TRBV3-1 (or the pseudogene TRBV3-2) to TRBJ2-3; TRBD2 aligns across 8 bases. Germline CDR1 LGHDT, CDR2 YNNKEL (reference sequence). Trimming took 11 bases from V and 0 from J; bases not matched to a gene: 4. This CDR3 has 13 amino acids. CDR3 DNA: TGTGCCTCCAAGCGGGGGAGCACAGATACGCAGTATTTT. It yields the protein CASKRGSTDTQYF.

The V and J genes are TRBV9 and TRBJ2-7; 8 bases line up with TRBD2. The CDR3 is 15 amino acids. The V and J ends lost 2 bases and 1 base, in that order; junction bases with no gene match: 5. CDR1 is SGDLS and CDR2 is YYNGEE in the germline V gene. DNA for the CDR3: TGTGCCAGCAGCGTGGGATTAGCGGGGTCCTACGAGCAGTACTTC. Translation gives CASSVGLAGSYEQYF.

The rearrangement links TRBV9 to TRBJ2-2, with 10 bases identical to TRBD2. The V gene's germline CDR1 is SGDLS and CDR2 YYNGEE. This CDR3 is built from 18 residues. V shed 1 base and J 8 bases; nucleotides not matched to a gene: 14. In nucleotides, the CDR3 is TGTGCCAGCAGCGTAAGGCCTAGCGGGAGCCATGGGGGTGGGGAGCTGTTTTTT. This encodes CASSVRPSGSHGGGELFF.

V and J are TRBV30 and TRBJ2-2, with D tentatively TRBD1 (5 bases). Germline V gene lookup returns CDR1 GTSNPN and CDR2 SVGIG (reference sequence). The CDR3 covers 15 residues. V was pared by 0 bases and J by 4 bases, with 12 bases between. The CDR3 protein is CAWSVQGPATGELFF. The CDR3 nucleotides read TGTGCCTGGAGTGTCCAGGGTCCTGCCACCGGGGAGCTGTTTTTT.

This chain joins TRBV7-9 and TRBJ2-5; TRBD1 agrees at 8 bases. With 4 bases clipped from V and 5 bases from J, the junction kept 21 bases outside the gene matches. Germline V gene sequence: CDR1 SEHNR, CDR2 FQNEAQ (reference sequence). This CDR3 comprises 19 residues. CDR3 residues: CASSSNWGTGVNQRETQYF. For the CDR3, the DNA is TGTGCCAGCAGCTCAAACTGGGGGACAGGAGTGAATCAACGGGAGACCCAGTACTTC.

The chain employs TRBV5-1 and TRBJ2-3, with 9 bases identical to TRBD2. The CDR3 contains 15 residues. The germline V gene encodes CDR1 SGHRS and CDR2 YFSETQ. V lost 5 bases and J lost 0; bases outside the gene matches: 4. The CDR3 spells CASRSSGTSTDTQYF. In DNA, the CDR3 is TGCGCCAGCAGATCTAGCGGGACTAGCACAGATACGCAGTATTTT.

J is TRBJ1-1 and V is TRBV2; D call uncertain. The CDR3 sequence is 13 residues long. Germline V gives CDR1 SNHLY, CDR2 FYNNEI. Trimming shortened V by 6 bases and J by 8 bases, and 16 bases separated the two germline ends. The CDR3 loop reads CASRVEVMEEAFF. DNA of the CDR3: TGTGCCAGCAGGGTGGAAGTTATGGAGGAAGCTTTCTTT. Combining the CDR3 with reference TRBV2 and TRBJ1-1 gives the whole variable domain EPEVTQTPSHQVTQMGQEVILRCVPISNHLYFYWYRQILGQKVEFLVSFYNNEISEKSEIFDDQFSVERPDGSNFTLKIRSTKLEDSAMYFCASRVEVMEEAFFGQGTRLTVV.

The chain uses TRBV5-1 and TRBJ2-7, with 9 bases fitting TRBD2. The V gene end was trimmed by 4 bases and the J gene end by 3 bases; junction bases not matched to a gene: 11. CDR1 is SGHRS, CDR2 YFSETQ, per germline. The CDR3 consists of 16 residues. The CDR3 spells CASSVGVTSGNYEQYF. In nucleotides, the CDR3 is TGCGCCAGCAGCGTGGGGGTGACTAGCGGAAACTACGAGCAGTACTTC.

V is TRBV18 and J is TRBJ1-1; the D is unclear. Germline V gene data show CDR1 as KGHSH and CDR2 as LQKENI. V gave up 4 bases and J gave up 2 bases, with 14 bases separating them. This CDR3 has 15 residues. The CDR3 protein is CASSLKSGSNTEAFF. The CDR3, as DNA: TGTGCCAGCTCACTTAAATCTGGCAGTAACACTGAAGCTTTCTTT.